The 16 T cell receptor beta chains below all came from one sample that was sequenced in a study of blood T cell repertoires in COVID-19. Data came from immunoSEQ multiplex PCR; TCRdb stores just in-frame clones and leaves some out. The sample lists a few hundred thousand clones; approximately 86% were seen once. Sequenced sample: peripheral blood. The source of these receptors is a man in his 60s with acute or convalescent COVID-19.

This chain uses TRBV6-2 or TRBV6-3 with TRBJ2-7; TRBD2 is a possible D gene (5 bases). Trimming left V 0 bases short and J 3 bases short, with 9 bases between. Germline V gene data show CDR1 as MNHEY and CDR2 as SVGEGT. This CDR3 region has 14 residues. The CDR3 loop reads CASSYSRAYYEQYF. The CDR3, as DNA: TGTGCCAGCAGTTACTCGCGGGCCTACTACGAGCAGTACTTC.

The chain is built from TRBV6-4 and TRBJ1-1; no clear D. Trimming cost V 6 bases and J 3 bases, with 11 bases left between them. CDR1 is MRHNA and CDR2 is SNTAGT in the germline V gene. This CDR3 has 13 amino acids. This chain's CDR3 is CASRAGFDTEAFF. DNA for the CDR3: TGTGCCAGCAGGGCGGGTTTCGACACTGAAGCTTTCTTT.

V and J are TRBV5-6 and TRBJ1-2; 7 nucleotides align to TRBD1. The J segment lost 4 bases and the V segment lost 2 bases, leaving 8 bases of the junction unmatched. Germline V gene sequence: CDR1 SGHDT, CDR2 YYEEEE. This CDR3 is 15 amino acids long. The CDR3 nucleotides are TGTGCCAGCAGCTTCAGAACATGGGACAGCTATGGCTACACCTTC. Translation gives CASSFRTWDSYGYTF.

The genes are TRBV7-2 and TRBJ2-7, with 7 bases matching TRBD1. The V segment lost 6 bases and the J segment 3 bases; nucleotides outside the gene matches: 8. CDR3 length: 14 residues. CDR1 SGHTA and CDR2 FQGNSA come from the germline V gene. CDR3 DNA sequence: TGTGCCAGCAGGGCCGGACAGGCCAACTACGAGCAGTACTTC. Amino acids: CASRAGQANYEQYF.

The gene calls are TRBV12-3 or TRBV12-4 and TRBJ2-5; 7 nucleotides match TRBD1. V lost 6 bases and J lost 3; bases outside the gene matches: 4. The CDR3 is 13 residues long. CDR3 nucleotide sequence: TGTGCCAGCAGAACCGGGACAGAAGAGACCCAGTACTTC. Its translation is CASRTGTEETQYF.

This clone was observed a single time. This chain connects TRBV6-4 to TRBJ2-2; TRBD1 might be the D (5 bases). Per the germline V gene, CDR1 is MRHNA and CDR2 is SNTAGT. The V and J ends lost 3 bases and 7 bases respectively, with 12 bases between them. This CDR3 spans 14 amino acids. The CDR3 loop reads CASSELEGVGELFF. CDR3 DNA: TGTGCCAGCAGTGAATTGGAAGGGGTCGGGGAGCTGTTTTTT.

The CDR3 sequence is CASSQDRAGGKLLYNEQFF. The CDR3 DNA reads TGTGCCAGCAGCCAAGACAGGGCGGGGGGGAAACTCCTCTACAATGAGCAGTTCTTC. The chain uses TRBV3-1 (or the pseudogene TRBV3-2) and TRBJ2-1; the match to TRBD2 covers 9 bases. This CDR3 comprises 19 residues. Per germline, CDR1 LGHDT and CDR2 YNNKEL (reference sequence). The junction had 12 bases not matched to a gene; V was cut back by 0 bases and J by 3 bases.

The gene calls are TRBV6-5 and TRBJ1-6, with 9 bases fitting TRBD1. Germline CDR1 MNHEY, CDR2 SVGAGI. CDR3 size: 15 residues. J lost 7 bases, V lost 6 bases, and 7 bases had no gene match. For the CDR3, the DNA is TGTGCCAGCAGACCGCGGACAGGGGAAAATTCACCCCTCCACTTT. It translates to CASRPRTGENSPLHF.

This clone has a count of ten or more. V gene TRBV6-5 combines with J gene TRBJ2-7; D is possibly TRBD2 (6 bases). Germline loops: CDR1 MNHEY, CDR2 SVGAGI. This CDR3 has 13 residues. The ends were cut back, 7 bases at V and 0 bases at J, with 10 bases in the middle. The CDR3: CASTEGSSYEQYF. In DNA form, the CDR3 reads TGTGCCAGCACGGAGGGCAGCTCCTACGAGCAGTACTTC.

The chain uses TRBV6-2 or TRBV6-3 and TRBJ2-5; 10 bases agree with TRBD2. V shed 4 bases, J shed 5 bases, and the junction held 10 bases outside the gene matches. The germline V gene encodes CDR1 MNHEY and CDR2 SVGEGT. The CDR3 has 16 residues. Here the CDR3 DNA reads TGTGCCAGCAGTTCCTACGGGACTAGCGAACGGGAGACCCAGTACTTC. Protein: CASSSYGTSERETQYF.

On this clone itself: Additional DNA sequences in this sample encode the identical CDR3. The chain uses TRBV19 and TRBJ1-2; 9 nucleotides match TRBD1. With V trimmed by 4 bases and J by 5 bases, 5 bases remained unmatched. This CDR3 is 14 amino acids long. CDR1 and CDR2 (germline): LNHDA, SQIVND (reference sequence). The CDR3 here is CASSTGTGIYGYTF. The CDR3 DNA reads as TGTGCCAGTAGTACCGGGACAGGGATATATGGCTACACCTTC.

The V gene is TRBV5-1, the J gene TRBJ2-6; 8 bases align to TRBD2. CDR1 and CDR2 from the germline V gene are SGHRS and YFSETQ. After removal of 4 bases from V and 1 base from J, the junction contained 16 bases not matched to a gene. The CDR3 has 20 amino acids. CDR3 protein: CASSRFESGGALSGANVLTF. DNA of the CDR3: TGCGCCAGCAGCCGCTTCGAGTCCGGGGGGGCCTTGTCTGGGGCCAACGTCCTGACTTTC.

The rearrangement links TRBV9 to TRBJ2-7, with D hard to call. The V end lost 0 bases, the J end lost 3 bases, and 10 bases lay between the germline ends. Germline CDR1 reads SGDLS; CDR2 reads YYNGEE. The CDR3 totals 14 residues. CDR3 loop: CASSVVPSIYEQYF. In DNA, the CDR3 is TGTGCCAGCAGCGTAGTTCCTAGTATCTACGAGCAGTACTTC.

The CDR3 sequence is CASSSSTGPNYGYTF. The CDR3 DNA reads TGTGCCAGCAGTTCATCGACAGGCCCCAACTATGGCTACACCTTC. The chain recombines TRBV27 with TRBJ1-2; tentatively, D is TRBD1 (6 bases). The germline CDR1 and CDR2 sequences are MNHEY and SMNVEV (reference sequence). The CDR3 has 15 residues. V was cut by 4 bases and J by 2 bases, with 14 bases left in between.

The rearrangement links TRBV5-1 to TRBJ2-1; the D gene is possibly TRBD1 (6 bases). The CDR3 has 15 amino acids. The ends were cut back, 0 bases at V and 5 bases at J, with 12 bases in the middle. CDR1 and CDR2 from the germline V gene are SGHRS and YFSETQ. The CDR3 spells CASSLVAGANNEQFF. The CDR3, as DNA: TGCGCCAGCAGCTTGGTGGCAGGGGCGAACAATGAGCAGTTCTTC.

The chain is built from TRBV14 and TRBJ1-2; TRBD1 aligns across 8 bases. Per the germline V gene, CDR1 is SGHDN and CDR2 is FVKESK. There are 16 residues in the CDR3. Trimming removed 4 bases from V and 5 bases from J; junction bases left unmatched: 12. Here the CDR3 DNA reads TGTGCCAGCAGCCTTCATCACGGGACAGGACCTTATGGCTACACCTTC. Translation: CASSLHHGTGPYGYTF.